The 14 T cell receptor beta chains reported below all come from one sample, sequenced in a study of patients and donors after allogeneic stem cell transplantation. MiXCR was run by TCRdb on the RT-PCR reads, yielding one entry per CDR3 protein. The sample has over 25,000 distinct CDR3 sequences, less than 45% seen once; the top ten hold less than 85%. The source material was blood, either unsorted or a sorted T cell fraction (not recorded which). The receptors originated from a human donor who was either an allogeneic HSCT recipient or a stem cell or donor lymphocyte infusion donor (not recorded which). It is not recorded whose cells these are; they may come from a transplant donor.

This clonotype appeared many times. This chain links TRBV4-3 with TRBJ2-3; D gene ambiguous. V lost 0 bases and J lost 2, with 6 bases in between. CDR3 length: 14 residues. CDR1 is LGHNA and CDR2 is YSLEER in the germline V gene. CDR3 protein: CASSQDHNTDTQYF. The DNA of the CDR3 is TGCGCCAGCAGCCAAGATCACAACACAGATACGCAGTATTTT.

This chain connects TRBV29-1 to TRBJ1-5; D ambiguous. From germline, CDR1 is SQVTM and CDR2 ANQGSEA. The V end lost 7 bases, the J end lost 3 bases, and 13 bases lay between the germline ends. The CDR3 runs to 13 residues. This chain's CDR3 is CSAASGYNQPQHF. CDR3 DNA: TGCAGCGCGGCCTCAGGTTACAATCAGCCCCAGCATTTT.

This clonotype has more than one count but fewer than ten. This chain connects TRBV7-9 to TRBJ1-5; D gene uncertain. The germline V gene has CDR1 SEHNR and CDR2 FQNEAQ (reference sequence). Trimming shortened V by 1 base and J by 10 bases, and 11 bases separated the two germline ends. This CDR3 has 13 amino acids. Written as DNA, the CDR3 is TGTGCCAGCAGCTTAGAGGGCTTGGGACCCCAGCATTTT. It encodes CASSLEGLGPQHF. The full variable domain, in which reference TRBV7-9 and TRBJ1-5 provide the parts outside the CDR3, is DTGVSQNPRHKITKRGQNVTFRCDPISEHNRLYWYRQTLGQGPEFLTYFQNEAQLEKSRLLSDRFSAERPKGSFSTLEIQRTEQGDSAMYLCASSLEGLGPQHFGDGTRLSIL.

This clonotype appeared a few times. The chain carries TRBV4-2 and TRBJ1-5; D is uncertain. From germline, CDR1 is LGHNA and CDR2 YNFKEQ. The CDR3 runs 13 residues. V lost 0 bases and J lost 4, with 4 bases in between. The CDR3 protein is CASSQEENQPQHF. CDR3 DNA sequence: TGTGCCAGCAGCCAAGAGGAGAATCAGCCCCAGCATTTT.

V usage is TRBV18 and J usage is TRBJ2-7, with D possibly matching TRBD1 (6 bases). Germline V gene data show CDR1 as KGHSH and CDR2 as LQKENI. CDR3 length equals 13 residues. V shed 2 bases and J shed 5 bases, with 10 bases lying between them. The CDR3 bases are TGTGCCAGCTCACCAGGGGGCGCCCACGAGCAGTACTTC. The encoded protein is CASSPGGAHEQYF.

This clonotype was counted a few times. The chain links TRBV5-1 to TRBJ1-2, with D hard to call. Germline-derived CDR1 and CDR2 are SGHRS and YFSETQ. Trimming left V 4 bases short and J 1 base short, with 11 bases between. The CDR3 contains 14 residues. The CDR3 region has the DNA TGCGCCAGCAGCCCCCAGGACCTTAACTATGGCTACACCTTC. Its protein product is CASSPQDLNYGYTF. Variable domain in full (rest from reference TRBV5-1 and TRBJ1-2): KAGVTQTPRYLIKTRGQQVTLSCSPISGHRSVSWYQQTPGQGLQFLFEYFSETQRNKGNFPGRFSGRQFSNSRSEMNVSTLELGDSALYLCASSPQDLNYGYTFGSGTRLTVV.

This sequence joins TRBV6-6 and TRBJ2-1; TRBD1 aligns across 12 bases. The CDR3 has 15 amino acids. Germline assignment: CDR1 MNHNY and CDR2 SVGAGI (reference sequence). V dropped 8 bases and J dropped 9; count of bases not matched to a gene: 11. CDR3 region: CASSKGQGAIGEQFF. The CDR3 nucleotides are TGTGCCAGCTCCAAGGGACAGGGGGCGATCGGTGAGCAGTTCTTC.

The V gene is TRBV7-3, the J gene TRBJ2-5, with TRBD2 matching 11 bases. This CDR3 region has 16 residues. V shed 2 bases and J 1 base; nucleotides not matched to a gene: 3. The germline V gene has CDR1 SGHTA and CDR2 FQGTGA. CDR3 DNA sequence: TGTGCCAGCAGCTTACTTGGACTAGCGGGCCAAGAGACCCAGTACTTC. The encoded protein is CASSLLGLAGQETQYF.

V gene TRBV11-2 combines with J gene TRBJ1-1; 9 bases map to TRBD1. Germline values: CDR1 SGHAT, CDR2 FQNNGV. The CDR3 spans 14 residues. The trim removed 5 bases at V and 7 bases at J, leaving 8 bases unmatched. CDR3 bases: TGTGCCAGCAGCCTACAAGGGACAGGGATTGAAGCTTTCTTT. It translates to CASSLQGTGIEAFF.

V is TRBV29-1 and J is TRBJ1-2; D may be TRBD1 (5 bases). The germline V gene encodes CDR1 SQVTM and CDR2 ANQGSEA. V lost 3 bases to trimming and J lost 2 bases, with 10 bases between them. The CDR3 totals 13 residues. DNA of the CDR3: TGCAGCGTTGAGACGGGGGGAAACTATGGCTACACCTTC. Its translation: CSVETGGNYGYTF.

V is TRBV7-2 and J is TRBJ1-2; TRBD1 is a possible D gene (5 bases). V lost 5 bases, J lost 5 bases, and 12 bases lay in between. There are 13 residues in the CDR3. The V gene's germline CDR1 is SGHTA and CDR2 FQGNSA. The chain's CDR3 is CASSPDKAYGYTF. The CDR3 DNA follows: TGTGCCAGCAGCCCGGACAAGGCATATGGCTACACCTTC. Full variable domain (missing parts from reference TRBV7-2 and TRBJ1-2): GAGVSQSPSNKVTEKGKDVELRCDPISGHTALYWYRQSLGQGLEFLIYFQGNSAPDKSGLPSDRFSAERTGGSVSTLTIQRTQQEDSAVYLCASSPDKAYGYTFGSGTRLTVV.

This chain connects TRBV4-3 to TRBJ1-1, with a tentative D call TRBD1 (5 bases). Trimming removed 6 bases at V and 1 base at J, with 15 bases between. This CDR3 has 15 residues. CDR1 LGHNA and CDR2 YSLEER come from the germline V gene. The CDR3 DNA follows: TGCGCCAGCAGAGTCGGGGGGAGGGAGAACACTGAAGCTTTCTTT. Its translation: CASRVGGRENTEAFF.

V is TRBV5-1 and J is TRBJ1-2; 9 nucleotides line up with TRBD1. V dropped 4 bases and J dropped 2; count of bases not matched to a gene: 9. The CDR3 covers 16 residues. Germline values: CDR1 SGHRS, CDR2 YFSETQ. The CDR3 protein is CASSIGPGQGNYGYTF. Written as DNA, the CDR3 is TGCGCCAGCAGCATCGGACCGGGACAGGGAAACTATGGCTACACCTTC.

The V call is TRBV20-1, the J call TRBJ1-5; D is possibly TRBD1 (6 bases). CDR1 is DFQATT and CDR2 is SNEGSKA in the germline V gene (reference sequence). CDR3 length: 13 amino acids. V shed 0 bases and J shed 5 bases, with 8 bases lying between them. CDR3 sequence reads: CSAREGADQPQHF. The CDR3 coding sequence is TGCAGTGCTAGAGAGGGGGCAGATCAGCCCCAGCATTTT.